This TCR beta chain appears in the sequencing data of a study of CD8 T cells in Susac syndrome. V was clipped by 5 bases and J by 2 bases; unmatched bases: 17. CDR1 and CDR2 from the germline V gene are SGHTA and FQGNSA. The CDR3 spans 19 residues. RNA was extracted with the RNeasy kit, and a quantity of roughly 0.45 to 1 ug was reverse transcribed using random hexamers. With immunoSEQ multiplex PCR, TCR beta CDR3 was amplified across 54 Vbeta and 13 Jbeta. One entry per CDR3 protein results from TCRdb running MiXCR on the immunoSEQ multiplex PCR reads. The data contain 250,000 to 350,000 distinct CDR3 sequences, roughly nine tenths of them singletons. Sequencing of TCR beta drew on CD8+ and CD4+ T cells from blood. Those who served as multiple sclerosis controls were treatment-naive patients with stable or active relapsing-remitting disease.

The receptor comes from a human donor with multiple sclerosis. The chain couples TRBV7-2 to TRBJ2-2; 7 bases fit TRBD1. The specimen sequenced was CD4+ T cells from PBMCs. The CDR3 spells CASSRGVFTWTGNTGELFF. The CDR3 DNA is TGTGCCAGCAGCCGAGGGGTATTTACGTGGACAGGAAACACCGGGGAGCTGTTTTTT.